Presented here are 28 T cell receptor beta chains from one specimen sequenced in a study of control samples from healthy donors and cancer patients. The protocol was immunoSEQ multiplex PCR, while the TCRdb copy is restricted to in-frame clones and leaves out a portion. The sample has 100,000 to 150,000 clones, more than 70% seen once; the top ten hold roughly 2.8%. The sample taken for sequencing was blood. The receptor source for this set is a man between 60 and 70 years old in good health.

Points on this clone: This CDR3 is also generated by other DNA sequences in the sample. This sequence joins TRBV7-2 and TRBJ1-2; D remains ambiguous. Trimming took 1 base from V and 3 from J, leaving 6 bases between them. Germline V gives CDR1 SGHTA, CDR2 FQGNSA. The CDR3 is 13 amino acids. As DNA, the CDR3 is TGTGCCAGCAGCTTAGTACCAGACTATGGCTACACCTTC. It codes for CASSLVPDYGYTF. Complete variable domain (other parts from reference TRBV7-2 and TRBJ1-2): GAGVSQSPSNKVTEKGKDVELRCDPISGHTALYWYRQSLGQGLEFLIYFQGNSAPDKSGLPSDRFSAERTGGSVSTLTIQRTQQEDSAVYLCASSLVPDYGYTFGSGTRLTVV.

The rearrangement joins TRBV28 to TRBJ2-3; D not certain. The CDR3 has 12 amino acids. Germline assignment: CDR1 MDHEN and CDR2 SYDVKM. V was trimmed by 5 bases and J by 0 bases, leaving 3 bases between them. The CDR3 loop reads CASSPSTDTQYF. CDR3 bases: TGTGCCAGCAGTCCAAGCACAGATACGCAGTATTTT.

This clone was found once. CDR3: CASSYSKDRGRGTTQHF. CDR3 in DNA: TGTGCCAGCAGTTACTCTAAGGACAGGGGCCGCGGGACGACCCAGCATTTT. V and J are TRBV28 and TRBJ1-5; 9 positions match TRBD1. With 4 bases clipped from V and 11 bases from J, the junction kept 18 bases outside the gene matches. CDR1 MDHEN and CDR2 SYDVKM come from the germline V gene. This CDR3 comprises 17 residues.

Only one count was recorded for this clone. The rearrangement links TRBV24-1 to TRBJ2-5; D may be TRBD2 (6 bases). Between the trimmed V and J ends, which lost 1 base and 5 bases, there was a span of 13 bases. Germline loops: CDR1 KGHDR, CDR2 SFDVKD. This CDR3 region has 15 residues. The CDR3 DNA reads TGTGCCACCAGTGATTTAGGAGGGCCTGTGGAGACCCAGTACTTC. Protein: CATSDLGGPVETQYF.

This clone was seen more than once but under ten times. The rearrangement links TRBV2 to TRBJ1-4, with D possibly being TRBD1 (5 bases). Germline CDR1 is SNHLY and CDR2 is FYNNEI. CDR3 length: 13 amino acids. V was shortened by 5 bases and J by 3 bases, with 7 bases between the two germline ends. CDR3 coding DNA: TGTGCCAGCAGTTCGGGGCCTAATGAAAAACTGTTTTTT. Translated, it gives CASSSGPNEKLFF.

The genes are TRBV5-1 and TRBJ2-2; TRBD2 matches 14 bases. The CDR3 is made up of 17 amino acids. V lost 4 bases to trimming and J lost 6 bases; unmatched junction nucleotides: 8. In germline, CDR1 is SGHRS, CDR2 YFSETQ. CDR3 in amino acids: CASSPGLAGGLAGELFF. As DNA, the CDR3 is TGCGCCAGCAGCCCAGGACTAGCGGGGGGACTTGCCGGGGAGCTGTTTTTT. Variable domain in full (rest from reference TRBV5-1 and TRBJ2-2): KAGVTQTPRYLIKTRGQQVTLSCSPISGHRSVSWYQQTPGQGLQFLFEYFSETQRNKGNFPGRFSGRQFSNSRSEMNVSTLELGDSALYLCASSPGLAGGLAGELFFGEGSRLTVL.

The genes are TRBV6-5 and TRBJ1-6; D possibly corresponds to TRBD1 (5 bases). This CDR3 spans 15 amino acids. V was pared by 4 bases and J by 7 bases, with 14 bases between. Germline V gives CDR1 MNHEY, CDR2 SVGAGI. The CDR3, as DNA: TGTGCCAGCAGTTTGGGACTTAATGTCAATTCACCCCTCCACTTT. Residues: CASSLGLNVNSPLHF.

The CDR3 bases are TGTGCCAGCAGCTCAGGTCCTAGGTTGGAAGAGACCCAGTACTTC. Its translation: CASSSGPRLEETQYF. This sequence joins TRBV5-5 and TRBJ2-5, with no clear D. Germline lookup yields CDR1 SGHKS and CDR2 YYEKEE (reference sequence). Trimming left V 3 bases short and J 3 bases short, with 15 bases between. CDR3 length: 15 amino acids.

V usage is TRBV18 and J usage is TRBJ2-1, with unresolved D. Trimming took 1 base from V and 5 from J, leaving 15 bases between them. The CDR3 loop spans 16 amino acids. The germline V gene has CDR1 KGHSH and CDR2 LQKENI. The CDR3 DNA follows: TGTGCCAGCTCACCACGACGACTGAATGTTGACAATGAGCAGTTCTTC. As protein: CASSPRRLNVDNEQFF.

The rearrangement links TRBV28 to TRBJ1-4; tentatively, D is TRBD1 (6 bases). Germline CDR1 reads MDHEN; CDR2 reads SYDVKM. There are 16 residues in the CDR3. Trimming stripped 7 bases from V and 0 bases from J, with 15 bases between. The CDR3 DNA reads as TGTGCCAGCAAATTACAGGGCTTCTCAACTAATGAAAAACTGTTTTTT. Its protein product is CASKLQGFSTNEKLFF.

The chain employs TRBV2 and TRBJ1-5, with TRBD1 matching 8 bases. Germline assignment: CDR1 SNHLY and CDR2 FYNNEI. The V segment lost 7 bases and the J segment 6 bases; nucleotides outside the gene matches: 8. The CDR3 runs 14 residues. The CDR3: CASKLSQGAQPQHF. DNA for the CDR3: TGTGCCAGCAAGCTATCCCAGGGGGCTCAGCCCCAGCATTTT. The entire variable domain, with the rest obtained from reference TRBV2 and TRBJ1-5, is as follows: EPEVTQTPSHQVTQMGQEVILRCVPISNHLYFYWYRQILGQKVEFLVSFYNNEISEKSEIFDDQFSVERPDGSNFTLKIRSTKLEDSAMYFCASKLSQGAQPQHFGDGTRLSIL.

The chain uses TRBV14 and TRBJ1-4, with D perhaps matching TRBD1 (5 bases). V lost 4 bases to trimming and J lost 4 bases, with 13 bases between them. The CDR3 covers 15 residues. The germline V gene has CDR1 SGHDN and CDR2 FVKESK. The CDR3: CASSLGRGGNEKLFF. CDR3 DNA sequence: TGTGCCAGCAGCCTTGGGAGGGGCGGTAATGAAAAACTGTTTTTT. The full variable domain, completed using reference TRBV14 and TRBJ1-4, is EAGVTQFPSHSVIEKGQTVTLRCDPISGHDNLYWYRRVMGKEIKFLLHFVKESKQDESGMPNNRFLAERTGGTYSTLKVQPAELEDSGVYFCASSLGRGGNEKLFFGSGTQLSVL.

The chain carries TRBV14 and TRBJ1-2; D is unresolved. Germline CDR1 SGHDN, CDR2 FVKESK. V was cut by 0 bases and J by 4 bases, with 6 bases left in between. This CDR3 is 13 amino acids long. The DNA for the CDR3 is TGTGCCAGCAGCCAAGACTTAAGCTATGGCTACACCTTC. Protein: CASSQDLSYGYTF. The complete variable domain, with remaining parts taken from reference TRBV14 and TRBJ1-2, reads EAGVTQFPSHSVIEKGQTVTLRCDPISGHDNLYWYRRVMGKEIKFLLHFVKESKQDESGMPNNRFLAERTGGTYSTLKVQPAELEDSGVYFCASSQDLSYGYTFGSGTRLTVV.

This sequence joins TRBV28 and TRBJ2-1, with D perhaps TRBD2 (5 bases). This CDR3 has 15 amino acids. Per the germline V gene, CDR1 is MDHEN and CDR2 is SYDVKM. V was pared by 8 bases and J by 8 bases, with 22 bases between. Here the CDR3 DNA reads TGTGCCAGCCGTAGCGCCAGCGCGTTGGATCATGAGCAGTTCTTC. Its translation is CASRSASALDHEQFF.

The genes are TRBV30 and TRBJ1-5; 7 nucleotides line up with TRBD1. The CDR3 is 15 amino acids. Trimming at V came to 2 bases and at J to 2 bases, leaving 6 bases not matched to a gene. Germline assignment: CDR1 GTSNPN and CDR2 SVGIG (reference sequence). CDR3 loop: CAWSFTGAGNQPQHF. The CDR3 DNA reads as TGTGCCTGGAGTTTTACAGGGGCGGGCAATCAGCCCCAGCATTTT.

In this sample, this clone turned up once. CDR3 DNA sequence: TGCGCCAGCAGTGAGTCAACAGGAATCTCGGATACGCAGTATTTT. This codes for CASSESTGISDTQYF. The V and J genes are TRBV10-1 and TRBJ2-3; tentative D call: TRBD1 (5 bases). CDR3 length: 15 residues. Trimming shortened V by 0 bases and J by 6 bases, and 13 bases separated the two germline ends. CDR1 and CDR2 from the germline V gene are WNHNN and SYGVQD (reference sequence).

This chain uses TRBV27 with TRBJ1-1; no clear D gene. The CDR3 runs 13 residues. Germline V gives CDR1 MNHEY, CDR2 SMNVEV (reference sequence). V lost 1 base and J 5 bases, leaving 8 bases between the germline ends. CDR3 coding DNA: TGTGCCAGCAGTTTATGGTCTGGGACTGAAGCTTTCTTT. Translated: CASSLWSGTEAFF.

This clone was detected once. The V and J genes are TRBV11-2 and TRBJ2-1, with D tentatively TRBD2 (6 bases). The V gene's germline CDR1 is SGHAT and CDR2 FQNNGV. The V gene lost 6 bases and the J gene lost 9 bases, with 9 bases spanning the gap. The CDR3 length is 11 residues. CDR3 in DNA: TGTGCCAGCAGGCTTAGCGGTGAGCAGTTCTTC. This codes for CASRLSGEQFF.

The chain has TRBV7-2 and TRBJ1-6; TRBD1 matches 8 bases. Trimming cost V 3 bases and J 11 bases; bases outside gene matches: 9. The CDR3 is made up of 15 amino acids. Germline V gene sequence: CDR1 SGHTA, CDR2 FQGNSA. The CDR3 region is CASSFGQGGFAPLHF. CDR3 in DNA: TGTGCCAGCAGCTTCGGACAGGGCGGCTTTGCACCCCTCCACTTT.

The J gene is TRBJ2-2, the V gene TRBV7-2, with 10 bases matching TRBD1. The trim removed 6 bases at V and 6 bases at J, leaving 4 bases unmatched. Germline-derived CDR1 and CDR2 are SGHTA and FQGNSA. The CDR3 contains 14 residues. This CDR3 reads CASRRDRGPGELFF. In DNA form, the CDR3 reads TGTGCCAGCAGGCGTGACAGGGGGCCCGGGGAGCTGTTTTTT.

The J gene is TRBJ2-5, the V gene TRBV7-2, with 10 bases that match TRBD1. Germline CDR1 and CDR2: SGHTA and FQGNSA. The CDR3 spans 14 residues. V shed 5 bases, J shed 5 bases, and the junction held 5 bases outside the gene matches. In DNA, the CDR3 is TGTGCCAGCAGCGGACAGGGGGTAGGGGAGACCCAGTACTTC. Amino acid sequence: CASSGQGVGETQYF.

This chain joins TRBV24-1 and TRBJ1-5; D not certain. This CDR3 comprises 14 residues. Deletions cut 4 bases from V and 6 bases from J, with 12 bases between. In germline, CDR1 is KGHDR, CDR2 SFDVKD. CDR3 sequence: CATSDPSGFQPQHF. The CDR3 DNA follows: TGTGCCACCAGTGACCCTTCGGGGTTTCAGCCCCAGCATTTT.

This clone was detected only once. The rearrangement joins TRBV28 to TRBJ2-7; 9 bases fit TRBD1. The CDR3 has 13 amino acids. Germline assignment: CDR1 MDHEN and CDR2 SYDVKM. V lost 3 bases, J lost 7 bases, and 4 bases stayed unmatched. CDR3 bases: TGTGCCAGCAGTTTGACAGGGGGTGGGGAGCAGTACTTC. Translating it yields CASSLTGGGEQYF.

The chain is built from TRBV5-4 and TRBJ1-4; D is possibly TRBD1 (5 bases). The CDR3 is 16 amino acids. The V end lost 1 base, the J end lost 5 bases, and 15 bases lay between the germline ends. In germline, CDR1 is SGHNT, CDR2 YYREEE (reference sequence). CDR3 sequence (DNA): TGTGCCAGCAGCTTGAATAGGGGATTAGAGAATGAAAAACTGTTTTTT. This gives the protein CASSLNRGLENEKLFF.

The genes are TRBV19 and TRBJ2-1, with 12 bases matching TRBD2. Losses at the gene ends were 3 bases for V and 10 bases for J; bases not matched to a gene: 10. CDR1 LNHDA and CDR2 SQIVND come from the germline V gene (reference sequence). This CDR3 is built from 16 residues. The CDR3 bases are TGTGCCAGTAGTATTGGGCTAGCGGGGGGGCACACAGAGCAGTTCTTC. Its protein product is CASSIGLAGGHTEQFF.

In nucleotides, the CDR3 is TGTGCCAGCAGCTTGATCCAGGGTTCCAAAAACATTCAGTACTTC. It codes for CASSLIQGSKNIQYF. This sequence joins TRBV5-6 and TRBJ2-4, with D possibly matching TRBD1 (5 bases). CDR1 and CDR2 from the germline V gene are SGHDT and YYEEEE. V lost 1 base to trimming and J lost 2 bases, with 10 bases between them. The length of the CDR3 is 15 residues.

The chain joins TRBV30 to TRBJ2-3; D might be TRBD1 (6 bases). The CDR3 length is 15 residues. Germline CDR1 is GTSNPN and CDR2 is SVGIG (reference sequence). The V gene lost 4 bases and the J gene lost 0 bases, with 14 bases spanning the gap. The CDR3 protein is CAWKVGGTSTDTQYF. CDR3 nucleotide sequence: TGTGCCTGGAAGGTAGGGGGAACTAGCACAGATACGCAGTATTTT.

This rearrangement joins TRBV7-2 to TRBJ2-7; 9 bases match TRBD2. The CDR3 consists of 19 residues. V gave up 4 bases and J gave up 2 bases; unmatched junction bases: 18. Germline V gene lookup returns CDR1 SGHTA and CDR2 FQGNSA. The CDR3 spells CASSSPVGGGASSTYEQYF. The CDR3 DNA is TGTGCCAGCAGCTCCCCGGTCGGCGGGGGGGCCTCATCGACCTACGAGCAGTACTTC.